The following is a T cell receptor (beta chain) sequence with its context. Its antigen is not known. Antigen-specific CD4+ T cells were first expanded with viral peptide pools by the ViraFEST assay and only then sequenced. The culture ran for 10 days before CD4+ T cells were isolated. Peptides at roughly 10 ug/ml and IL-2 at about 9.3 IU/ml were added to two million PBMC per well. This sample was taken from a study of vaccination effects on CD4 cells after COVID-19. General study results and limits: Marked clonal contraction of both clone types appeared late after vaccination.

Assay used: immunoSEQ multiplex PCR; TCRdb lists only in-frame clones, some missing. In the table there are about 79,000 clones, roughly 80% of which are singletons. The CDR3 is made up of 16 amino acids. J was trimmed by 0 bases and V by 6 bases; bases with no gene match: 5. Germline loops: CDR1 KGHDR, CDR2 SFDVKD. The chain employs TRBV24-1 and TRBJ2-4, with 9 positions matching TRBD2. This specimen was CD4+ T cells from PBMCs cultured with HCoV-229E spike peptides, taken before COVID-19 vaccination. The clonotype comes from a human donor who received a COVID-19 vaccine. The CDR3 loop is CATSSSGALAKNIQYF. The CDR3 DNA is TGTGCCACCAGTTCTAGCGGGGCTCTAGCCAAAAACATTCAGTACTTC.